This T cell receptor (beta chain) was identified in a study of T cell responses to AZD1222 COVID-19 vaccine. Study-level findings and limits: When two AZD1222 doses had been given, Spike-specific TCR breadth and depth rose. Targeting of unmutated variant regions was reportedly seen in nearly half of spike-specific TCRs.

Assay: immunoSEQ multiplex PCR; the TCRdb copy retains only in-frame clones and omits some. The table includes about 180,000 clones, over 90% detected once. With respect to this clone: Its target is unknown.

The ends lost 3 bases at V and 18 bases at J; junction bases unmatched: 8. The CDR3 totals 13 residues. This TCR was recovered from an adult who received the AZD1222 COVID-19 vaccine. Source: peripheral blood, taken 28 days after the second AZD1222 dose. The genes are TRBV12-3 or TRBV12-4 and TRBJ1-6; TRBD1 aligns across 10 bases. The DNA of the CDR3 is TGTGCCAGCAGTTTCTCGACCGGGACAGGGGCCCACTTT. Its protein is CASSFSTGTGAHF.